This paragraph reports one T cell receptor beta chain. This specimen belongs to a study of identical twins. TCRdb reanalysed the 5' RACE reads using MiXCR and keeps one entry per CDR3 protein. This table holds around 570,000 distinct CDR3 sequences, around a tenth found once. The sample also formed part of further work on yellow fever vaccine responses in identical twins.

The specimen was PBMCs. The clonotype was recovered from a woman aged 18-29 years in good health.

Here the CDR3 reads CASSDQRASYEQYF. CDR3 bases: TGCGCCAGCAGTGACCAGAGAGCCAGCTACGAGCAGTACTTC. The chain combines TRBV10-1 with TRBJ2-7; D is unresolved. The CDR3 extends over 14 amino acids. Trimming cost V 3 bases and J 3 bases, with 12 bases left between them. CDR1 is WNHNN and CDR2 is SYGVQD in the germline V gene (reference sequence).